This T cell receptor beta chain was recorded in a study of tumor-infiltrating lymphocytes in primary liver carcinoma. Study in general: In every tissue type, samples returned a similar yield of roughly 3.65 to 8 million productive TCRbeta reads.

In regard to this clonotype: The antigen remains unidentified. Germline is not matched at one junction end, which may reflect a read error.

Study-wide findings and caveats: The study found a significantly higher top-250-clone fraction in tumors than in blood (p = 0.039). Reduced overlap was seen in tumor-adjacent and tumor-blood pairs versus tumor region pairs.

The researchers obtained blood RNA from unsorted whole blood and also extracted germline DNA. Germline V lookup: CDR1 LGHNT, CDR2 FRNRAP. The CDR3 extends over 13 amino acids. TCR beta cDNA came from roughly 0.45 ug total RNA, primed with a constant-region primer. Slightly modified ARM-PCR, run as three nested multiplex PCR rounds, produced the TCR beta libraries. TRBV1-TRBV30 forward and Cbeta reverse primers drove the first two roughly 10-cycle rounds. TCRdb processed the multiplex PCR reads anew with MiXCR; each CDR3 protein has one entry. The sample gives approximately 330,000 distinct CDR3 sequences, about two thirds of which show up once; about 6% is in the top ten.

The receptor's source is a man aged 40-49 years with primary liver carcinoma and hepatitis B virus infection. Input material: peripheral blood. The chain employs TRBV12-5 and TRBJ2-1, with TRBD1 identical over 11 bases. CDR3 loop: CARGQGAFHEQFF. CDR3 sequence (DNA): TGTGCTCGTGGACAGGGGGCTTTTCATGAACAGTTCTTC.